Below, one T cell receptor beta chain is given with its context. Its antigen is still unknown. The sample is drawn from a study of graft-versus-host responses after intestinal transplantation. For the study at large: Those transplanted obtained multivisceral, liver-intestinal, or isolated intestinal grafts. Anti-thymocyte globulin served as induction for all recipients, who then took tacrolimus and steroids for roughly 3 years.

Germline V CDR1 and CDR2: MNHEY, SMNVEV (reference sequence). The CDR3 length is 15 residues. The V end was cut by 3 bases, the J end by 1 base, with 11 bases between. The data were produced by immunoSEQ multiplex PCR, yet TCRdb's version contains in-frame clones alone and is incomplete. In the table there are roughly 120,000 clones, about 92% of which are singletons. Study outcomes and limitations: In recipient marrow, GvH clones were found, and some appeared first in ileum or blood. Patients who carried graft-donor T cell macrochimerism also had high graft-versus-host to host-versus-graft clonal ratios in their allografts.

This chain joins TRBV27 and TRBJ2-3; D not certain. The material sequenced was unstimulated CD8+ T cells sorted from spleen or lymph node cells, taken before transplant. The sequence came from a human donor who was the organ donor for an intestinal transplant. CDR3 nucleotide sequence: TGTGCCAGCAGTTTTTATGCGGCCCGCACAGATACGCAGTATTTT. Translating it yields CASSFYAARTDTQYF.